This T cell receptor (beta chain) originates from a study of lymphopenia after photon versus proton radiotherapy. Findings and limits, study-wide: After the lymphocyte nadir, photon-treated repertoires showed oligoclonal expansion, especially of CD8+ Temra cells. Proton therapy kept repertoires fairly stable, unlike photons, which gained effector/memory cells. Post-nadir TCR diversity decline inversely tracked overall survival among those who died.

The CDR3 contains 15 residues. Between the trimmed V and J ends, which lost 5 bases and 1 base, there was a span of 12 bases. Germline CDR1 reads MDHEN; CDR2 reads SYDVKM. This clone is a singleton in its sample. As yet, its antigen is unknown. The protocol was immunoSEQ multiplex PCR, while the TCRdb copy is restricted to in-frame clones and leaves out a portion. The sample has 160,000 or so clones; 70% to 90% are singletons. The chain uses TRBV28 and TRBJ1-5; D gene ambiguous. The specimen was peripheral blood, collected from a patient treated with photon-based radiotherapy. This clonotype was sampled from a man aged 50-60 years with gastric cancer. The CDR3 loop is CASSPPGWSNQPQHF. As DNA, the CDR3 is TGTGCCAGCAGTCCTCCGGGGTGGAGCAATCAGCCCCAGCATTTT.